Listed below are T cell receptor beta chains from one sample, sequenced in a study of T cells in Graves' hyperthyroidism and ophthalmopathy. In TCRdb, the multiplex PCR reads were re-called with MiXCR into one record per CDR3 protein. The table has 300,000 to 450,000 distinct CDR3 sequences, roughly 14% seen once. The sequenced material came from blood. These receptors all stem from a man aged 25-45 years with Graves' hyperthyroidism that later progressed to Graves' ophthalmopathy. Both conserved end residues are trimmed from each CDR3. Fields, in order: J gene, V gene, D gene, CDR3 protein. The D gene is left open where the match is weak.

TRBJ1-6	TRBV5-8	TRBD1	ASSLVGTGGFSPLH
TRBJ2-2	TRBV9	.	ASSVEGLTGELF
TRBJ2-3	TRBV5-8	.	ASGLLQGEGTDTQY
TRBJ2-7	TRBV4-2	TRBD2	ASSSQPLAGGIYEQY
TRBJ2-5	TRBV6-1	.	ASSPTVTQY
TRBJ2-7	TRBV20-1	.	SARPASRSSYEQY
TRBJ1-2	TRBV20-1	TRBD1	SARARDRALRGYT
TRBJ2-2	TRBV7-9	TRBD1	ASSQQGASTGELL
TRBJ2-7	TRBV19	.	ASSIDSGRGSEQY
TRBJ1-5	TRBV6-9	TRBD1	ASTKGRQGGGNQPQH
TRBJ2-3	TRBV5-1	TRBD2	ASSLDPSGTSTDTQY
TRBJ2-2	TRBV11-3	.	ASSLRVGTGELF
TRBJ2-3	TRBV5-1	.	ASSLDSDTQY
TRBJ2-7	TRBV6-1	TRBD1	ASSRQGSREQY
TRBJ2-3	TRBV7-6	TRBD2	ASSLVASGGSTDTQY
TRBJ2-7	TRBV2	TRBD1	ASSDGGQGIEQY
TRBJ1-2	TRBV29-1	.	SVESGRFYGYT
TRBJ2-3	TRBV10-3	TRBD2	AIRKTSGVTDTQY
TRBJ1-2	TRBV24-1	TRBD1	ATSDSDRPVDGYT
TRBJ1-1	TRBV5-1	.	ASSLSERRNTEAF
TRBJ1-2	TRBV12-3/TRBV12-4	.	ASSKCRSPRGYT
TRBJ1-6	TRBV27	.	ASRSPWEYNSPLH
TRBJ1-6	TRBV6-1	.	ASSEDVSPLH
TRBJ2-7	TRBV12-3/TRBV12-4	TRBD1	ASSHPGTGYEQY
TRBJ1-2	TRBV7-6	.	ASSPEATAYGYA
TRBJ1-2	TRBV5-1	TRBD1	ASSHGTGGGYT
TRBJ2-7	TRBV29-1	TRBD1	SVRDRGQSEQY
TRBJ2-2	TRBV7-2	.	ASSKGWGNTGELF
TRBJ2-7	TRBV29-1	.	SVEGLSGERYEQY
TRBJ1-5	TRBV19	.	ASSTIDGLKQPQH
TRBJ1-1	TRBV20-1	.	SALSIHLTEAF
TRBJ2-1	TRBV6-1	.	ASSYRDLGNEQF
TRBJ2-7	TRBV6-5	TRBD2	ASSYRPSGAYEQY
TRBJ2-2	TRBV19	.	ASSIMRDTGELF
TRBJ2-3	TRBV6-1	TRBD1	ASSRRQGDRTDTQY
TRBJ2-4	TRBV13	TRBD2	ASSLVGSGGPGKNIQY
TRBJ1-2	TRBV20-1	.	SARDRGVGFRYGYT
TRBJ2-5	TRBV27	.	ASSLYPAGQIQETQY